The 27 T cell receptor beta chains in this list originate from one sample, sequenced in a study of human T cells and chemical hapten exposure. TCRdb reprocessed the RACE reads via MiXCR and lists one record per CDR3 protein. The sample contains around 47,000 distinct CDR3 sequences, 3.7% of which appear only once. Time point here: healthy volunteer bleed at 6 weeks. It was unfractionated whole blood from which total RNA was extracted. Sequencing was performed on whole blood. Receptors were obtained from a human donor in good health. Some clones in this sample may be carry-over from other donors' samples.

This clonotype was observed at least ten times. CDR3 nucleotide sequence: TGTGCCAGCAGCAAAGTCCCTCAGCCGTTAGCGGCCGCTGCGACCGGGGAGCTGTTTTTT. Amino acid sequence: CASSKVPQPLAAAATGELFF. V is TRBV21-1 and J is TRBJ2-2; the table's D call of TRBD2 was not tested on the DNA. TRBV21-1 is assigned pseudogene status. There are 20 residues in the CDR3.

This clonotype came up many times. V is TRBV20-1 and J is TRBJ2-7; a possible D gene is TRBD1 (6 bases). V lost 4 bases and J lost 3, with 13 bases in between. The length of the CDR3 is 13 residues. The germline gives CDR1 DFQATT, CDR2 SNEGSKA (reference sequence). CDR3 sequence reads: CSAMTGRGYEQYF. DNA for the CDR3: TGCAGTGCTATGACAGGACGGGGCTACGAGCAGTACTTC.

This clonotype showed up many times. The chain links TRBV28 to TRBJ2-7; TRBD1 matches 9 bases. CDR1 is MDHEN, CDR2 SYDVKM, per germline. The CDR3 is made up of 14 amino acids. V lost 6 bases to trimming and J lost 0 bases; unmatched junction nucleotides: 3. The CDR3 DNA sequence: TGTGCCAGCAGGGCGACAGGGGGCTCCTACGAGCAGTACTTC. Translated: CASRATGGSYEQYF.

This clonotype was counted at least ten times. The rearrangement joins TRBV5-6 to TRBJ2-1, with D possibly matching TRBD1 (6 bases). The CDR3 extends over 16 amino acids. V was cut by 4 bases and J by 6 bases, with 20 bases left in between. Germline V lookup: CDR1 SGHDT, CDR2 YYEEEE. The CDR3 region is CASSPQGKGPRNEQFF. CDR3 nucleotides: TGTGCCAGCAGCCCCCAGGGGAAGGGGCCTCGCAATGAGCAGTTCTTC.

The chain joins TRBV28 to TRBJ1-5, with 8 bases identical to TRBD1. Germline assignment: CDR1 MDHEN and CDR2 SYDVKM. The CDR3 has 15 amino acids. V was pared by 6 bases and J by 5 bases, with 9 bases of the junction left unmatched. CDR3 sequence reads: CASSPDRAGDQPQHF. The CDR3, as DNA: TGTGCCAGCAGCCCGGACAGGGCAGGGGATCAGCCCCAGCATTTT.

This chain links TRBV2 with TRBJ2-3, with TRBD2 matching 8 bases. Germline V gives CDR1 SNHLY, CDR2 FYNNEI. This CDR3 comprises 16 residues. The J segment lost 3 bases and the V segment lost 5 bases, leaving 10 bases of the junction unmatched. The CDR3 sequence is CASSRRTGGPTDTQYF. The CDR3 DNA reads as TGTGCCAGCAGTCGTCGGACGGGAGGGCCTACAGATACGCAGTATTTT.

This clonotype was recorded many times. V and J are TRBV4-1 and TRBJ2-7; 10 bases agree with TRBD1. The ends lost 4 bases at V and 4 bases at J; junction bases unmatched: 10. Germline V CDR1 and CDR2: MGHRA, YSYEKL. The CDR3 covers 16 residues. The CDR3 loop is CASSRYSGTGEYEQYF. The CDR3 DNA is TGCGCCAGCAGCCGATACTCCGGGACAGGGGAGTACGAGCAGTACTTC.

The genes are TRBV20-1 and TRBJ1-1, with D unresolved. Germline values: CDR1 DFQATT, CDR2 SNEGSKA (reference sequence). Trimming took off 0 bases at V and 8 bases at J, with 16 bases between the two ends. This CDR3 has 14 residues. CDR3 in amino acids: CSARDLDVGPEAFF. Here the CDR3 DNA reads TGCAGTGCTAGAGATCTCGACGTAGGGCCCGAAGCTTTCTTT.

There are many counts of this clonotype. This chain links TRBV12-3 or TRBV12-4 with TRBJ1-5; D possibly corresponds to TRBD1 (5 bases). Trimming took 0 bases from V and 7 from J, leaving 10 bases between them. The CDR3 covers 14 residues. CDR3 residues: CASSLARGTQPQHF. For the CDR3, the DNA is TGTGCCAGCAGTTTAGCGCGGGGGACCCAGCCCCAGCATTTT.

This clonotype was counted ten times or more. The chain is built from TRBV29-1 and TRBJ2-7, with TRBD2 matching over 11 bases. Germline V gene sequence: CDR1 SQVTM, CDR2 ANQGSEA. The CDR3 loop spans 14 amino acids. J lost 7 bases, V lost 1 base, and 6 bases had no gene match. In nucleotides, the CDR3 is TGCAGCGTTGAAGTACTAGCGGGAGTTAGGGAGCAGTACTTC. It translates to CSVEVLAGVREQYF.

This clonotype has at least ten counts. At one end the junction does not follow the germline gene, possibly because of a read error. The gene calls are TRBV6-5 and TRBJ2-6; D uncertain. The germline V gene encodes CDR1 MNHEY and CDR2 SVGAGI. The CDR3 covers 13 residues. The CDR3 sequence is CASRYSGANVLTF. CDR3 nucleotides: TGTGCCAGCAGGTACTCTGGGGCCAACGTCCTGACTTTC.

By share of the sample, this clonotype is medium-sized (0.01 to 0.1%). The gene calls are TRBV20-1 and TRBJ2-7; possibly TRBD1 for D (5 bases). CDR3 length: 13 residues. V lost 4 bases and J lost 2, with 12 bases in between. Looked up from germline, CDR1 is DFQATT and CDR2 is SNEGSKA (reference sequence). The CDR3 nucleotides read TGCAGTGCTAATAACAGGAATCCCTACGAGCAGTACTTC. This encodes CSANNRNPYEQYF.

The chain employs TRBV4-2 and TRBJ1-4, with TRBD1 matching over 8 bases. Germline V CDR1 and CDR2: LGHNA, YNFKEQ. The CDR3 is 15 amino acids. The V segment lost 5 bases and the J segment 7 bases; nucleotides outside the gene matches: 9. CDR3 amino acids: CASSAITGGAEKLFF. For the CDR3, the DNA is TGTGCCAGCAGCGCTATTACAGGGGGGGCTGAAAAACTGTTTTTT.

This clonotype was observed a few times. The rearrangement uses TRBV2 and TRBJ2-1; a weak D match, TRBD2 (6 bases). Germline-derived CDR1 and CDR2 are SNHLY and FYNNEI. Trimming removed 4 bases from V and 2 bases from J, with 12 bases in between. This CDR3 has 15 amino acids. The CDR3 loop is CASSVKRATYNEQFF. CDR3 bases: TGTGCCAGCAGTGTAAAGCGGGCGACCTACAATGAGCAGTTCTTC.

Only a few counts were recorded for this clonotype. This chain joins TRBV19 and TRBJ2-6; 9 bases are a match to TRBD2. J was trimmed by 5 bases and V by 7 bases; bases with no gene match: 12. The CDR3 spans 17 residues. The germline V gene has CDR1 LNHDA and CDR2 SQIVND (reference sequence). CDR3 in DNA: TGTGCCAGTACCTTGACTAGCGGTATTCTGAGGGCCAACGTCCTGACTTTC. Its protein is CASTLTSGILRANVLTF. The full variable domain, with the rest looked up from reference TRBV19 and TRBJ2-6, is DGGITQSPKYLFRKEGQNVTLSCEQNLNHDAMYWYRQDPGQGLRLIYYSQIVNDFQKGDIAEGYSVSREKKESFPLTVTSAQKNPTAFYLCASTLTSGILRANVLTFGAGSRLTVL.

V usage is TRBV2 and J usage is TRBJ2-7; weak D call: TRBD1 (5 bases). This CDR3 region has 12 residues. Germline V gene sequence: CDR1 SNHLY, CDR2 FYNNEI. V lost 4 bases and J 4 bases, leaving 8 bases between the germline ends. The CDR3 region is CASSGQGYEQYF. The CDR3 DNA reads TGTGCCAGCAGTGGGCAGGGATACGAGCAGTACTTC.

This clonotype came up a few times. The chain combines TRBV19 with TRBJ2-2; D gene unclear. The CDR3 spans 14 residues. V was pared by 1 base and J by 0 bases, with 3 bases between. Germline CDR1 and CDR2: LNHDA and SQIVND (reference sequence). The CDR3 sequence is CASSIASNTGELFF. The CDR3 DNA sequence: TGTGCCAGTAGTATAGCTTCGAACACCGGGGAGCTGTTTTTT.

This clonotype was observed at least ten times. The V gene is TRBV10-3, the J gene TRBJ2-3, with D perhaps matching TRBD2 (6 bases). Germline V CDR1 and CDR2: ENHRY, SYGVKD. This CDR3 is 17 amino acids long. V shed 3 bases and J shed 4 bases, with 20 bases lying between them. The CDR3 reads CAISDPHMGGVSDTQYF. The CDR3 DNA reads as TGTGCCATCAGTGACCCGCATATGGGGGGAGTGTCAGATACGCAGTATTTT.

This clonotype was detected many times. The rearrangement links TRBV12-3 or TRBV12-4 to TRBJ2-5, with 7 bases lining up with TRBD1. The V and J ends lost 6 bases and 4 bases, in that order; junction bases with no gene match: 8. The CDR3 totals 14 residues. The CDR3 DNA follows: TGTGCCAGCAGAGACAGGGAAGGGGGAGAGACCCAGTACTTC. Translating it yields CASRDREGGETQYF.

Many counts were recorded for this clonotype. The chain has TRBV6-1 and TRBJ2-1; D remains ambiguous. The CDR3 runs to 15 residues. Germline lookup yields CDR1 MNHNS and CDR2 SASEGT. Trimming cost V 2 bases and J 5 bases, with 13 bases left between them. In DNA, the CDR3 is TGTGCCAGCAGTGAAAGTTTGAGCAGTAACAATGAGCAGTTCTTC. Translating it yields CASSESLSSNNEQFF.

This clonotype has at least ten counts. This chain links TRBV12-3 or TRBV12-4 with TRBJ2-7; tentative D call: TRBD2 (7 bases). CDR3 length equals 16 residues. The V end was cut by 4 bases, the J end by 5 bases, with 21 bases between. DNA for the CDR3: TGTGCCAGCAGTTGGGTGGGAGGGGGTTCTAGGGACGAGCAGTACTTC. It encodes CASSWVGGGSRDEQYF.

This clonotype turned up a few times. The rearrangement links TRBV11-2 to TRBJ2-2, with 7 bases matching TRBD2. CDR1 is SGHAT and CDR2 is FQNNGV in the germline V gene. CDR3 length: 15 amino acids. Trimming at V came to 0 bases and at J to 5 bases, leaving 3 bases not matched to a gene. As DNA, the CDR3 is TGTGCCAGCAGCTTAGAGGGACTAATAACCGGGGAGCTGTTTTTT. Translation gives CASSLEGLITGELFF. Drawing the rest from reference TRBV11-2 and TRBJ2-2, the complete variable domain is EAGVAQSPRYKIIEKRQSVAFWCNPISGHATLYWYQQILGQGPKLLIQFQNNGVVDDSQLPKDRFSAERLKGVDSTLKIQPAKLEDSAVYLCASSLEGLITGELFFGEGSRLTVL.

This clonotype has a count of ten or more. The rearrangement uses TRBV12-3 or TRBV12-4 and TRBJ2-7; TRBD1 might be the D (8 bases). This CDR3 comprises 14 residues. Deletions cut 6 bases from V and 4 bases from J, with 16 bases between. DNA for the CDR3: TGTGCCAGCAGAAGTACAGGGGGAGGGTACGAGCAGTACTTC. It encodes CASRSTGGGYEQYF.

This clonotype showed up many times. The chain employs TRBV4-2 and TRBJ2-7, with D possibly TRBD2 on 5 matching bases. V gave up 4 bases and J gave up 3 bases, with 16 bases separating them. The CDR3 spans 15 residues. Germline-derived CDR1 and CDR2 are LGHNA and YNFKEQ. The CDR3 sequence is CASSPEAYSFYEQYF. The CDR3 DNA is TGTGCCAGCAGCCCGGAGGCCTACTCCTTCTACGAGCAGTACTTC.

This clonotype is a singleton in its sample. The chain recombines TRBV10-3 with TRBJ1-6; tentative D call: TRBD1 (6 bases). The length of the CDR3 is 14 residues. V lost 4 bases to trimming and J lost 5 bases, with 9 bases between them. Germline CDR1 reads ENHRY; CDR2 reads SYGVKD. The CDR3 nucleotides are TGTGCCATCAGTGTGCGACAGGATAATTCACCCCTCCACTTT. Protein sequence: CAISVRQDNSPLHF.

Ten or more counts support this clonotype. V and J are TRBV9 and TRBJ2-7; 8 bases are a match to TRBD1. Germline V gene lookup returns CDR1 SGDLS and CDR2 YYNGEE. Trimming cost V 4 bases and J 5 bases; bases outside gene matches: 11. This CDR3 has 15 amino acids. DNA for the CDR3: TGTGCCAGCAGCCTCCTAGGACAGGGAGTGGACGAGCAGTACTTC. It yields the protein CASSLLGQGVDEQYF.

This clonotype was counted once. A clone one base away is much larger, so this may be a read error. V gene TRBV28 combines with J gene TRBJ1-2; no clear D. CDR1 and CDR2 (germline): MDHEN, SYDVKM. The ends were cut back, 6 bases at V and 13 bases at J, with 21 bases in the middle. The CDR3 runs to 13 residues. Here the CDR3 reads CASRVTRPPGLTF. As DNA, the CDR3 is TGTGCCAGCAGGGTAACACGGCCACCCGGCCTCACCTTC.